This entry concerns a single T cell receptor beta chain. Methods used by the authors: The authors estimated nucleated cell counts from reference gene primer amplification. Profiled with immunoSEQ multiplex PCR; TCRdb holds only in-frame clones, not every one. The V and J calls and clone size come from that table; D and trimming were worked out from the DNA. The repertoire holds some 45,000 clones, with approximately 91% as singletons. The CDR3 spans 16 residues. CDR1 and CDR2 from the germline V gene are SGHRS and YFSETQ. V shed 1 base, J shed 4 bases, and the junction held 8 bases outside the gene matches. This sample stems from a study of blood T cell repertoires in COVID-19. Study-wide context: Researchers got acute and convalescent COVID-19 samples from the United States, Italy and Spain. PBMCs, B-cell-depleted T cells, or T cells provided the cDNA or gDNA that made up the material.

The sample was peripheral blood. This TCR came from a human donor in a cohort sampled during active COVID-19. The genes are TRBV5-1 and TRBJ2-7, with 10 bases identical to TRBD1. CDR3: CASSLNDRDRGYEQYF. The DNA of the CDR3 is TGCGCCAGCAGCTTGAATGACCGGGACAGGGGTTACGAGCAGTACTTC.